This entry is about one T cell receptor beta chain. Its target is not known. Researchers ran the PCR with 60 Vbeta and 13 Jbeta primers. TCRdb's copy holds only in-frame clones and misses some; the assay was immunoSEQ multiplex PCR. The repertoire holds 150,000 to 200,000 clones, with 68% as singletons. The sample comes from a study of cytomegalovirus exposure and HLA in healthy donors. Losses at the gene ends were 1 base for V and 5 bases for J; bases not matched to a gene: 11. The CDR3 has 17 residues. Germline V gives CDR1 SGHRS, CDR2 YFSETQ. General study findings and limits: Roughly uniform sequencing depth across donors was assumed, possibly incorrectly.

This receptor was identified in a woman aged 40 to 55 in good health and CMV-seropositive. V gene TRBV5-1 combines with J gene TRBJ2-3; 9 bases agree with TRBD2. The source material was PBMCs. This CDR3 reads CASSLRLGGGVKDTQYF. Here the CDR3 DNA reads TGCGCCAGCAGCTTGCGCCTGGGCGGGGGGGTGAAAGATACGCAGTATTTT.